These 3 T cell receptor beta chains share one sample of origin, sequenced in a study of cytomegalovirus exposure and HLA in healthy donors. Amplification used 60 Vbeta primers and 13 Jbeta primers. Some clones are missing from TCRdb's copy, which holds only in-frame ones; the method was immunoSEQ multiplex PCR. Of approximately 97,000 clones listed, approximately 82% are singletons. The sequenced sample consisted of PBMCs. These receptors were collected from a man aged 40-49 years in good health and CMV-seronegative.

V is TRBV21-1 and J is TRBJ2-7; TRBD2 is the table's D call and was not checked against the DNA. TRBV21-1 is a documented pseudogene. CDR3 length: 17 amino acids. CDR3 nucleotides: TGTGCCAGCACCCCTTTGGAGGGCGGGGGGACGTCCTACGAGCAGTACTTC. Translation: CASTPLEGGGTSYEQYF.

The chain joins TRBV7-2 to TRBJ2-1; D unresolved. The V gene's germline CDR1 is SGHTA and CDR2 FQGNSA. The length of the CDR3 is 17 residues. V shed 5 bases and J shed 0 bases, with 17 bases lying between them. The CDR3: CASSPRPPLSSYNEQFF. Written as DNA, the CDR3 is TGTGCCAGCAGCCCCCGTCCCCCACTGAGCTCCTACAATGAGCAGTTCTTC.

The CDR3 region is CASSQGALRGRTHEQFF. The CDR3 nucleotides are TGCGCCAGCAGCCAAGGCGCCCTCAGGGGACGTACGCATGAGCAGTTCTTC. The gene calls are TRBV4-1 and TRBJ2-1, with D perhaps TRBD1 (6 bases). CDR1 is MGHRA and CDR2 is YSYEKL in the germline V gene. The CDR3 covers 17 residues. V shed 1 base and J shed 8 bases, with 21 bases lying between them.